The next 10 T cell receptor beta chains were all read from a single sample in a study of blood T cell repertoires in COVID-19. Using immunoSEQ multiplex PCR, the repertoire was profiled, and TCRdb retains in-frame clones only, with some absent. The sample lists about 160,000 clones, around 83% seen once, with under 7% in the top ten. Sample: peripheral blood. The source is a woman between 50 and 59 years old with COVID-19, enrolled during active disease.

This clone has just one count. The chain joins TRBV11-2 to TRBJ2-7; 7 bases are shared with TRBD1. J lost 3 bases, V lost 3 bases, and 8 bases had no gene match. Germline V lookup: CDR1 SGHAT, CDR2 FQNNGV. The length of the CDR3 is 15 residues. This CDR3 reads CASSFRPGQSYEQYF. CDR3 bases: TGTGCCAGCAGCTTTAGACCGGGACAGAGCTACGAGCAGTACTTC. The whole variable domain, filled in from reference TRBV11-2 and TRBJ2-7, reads EAGVAQSPRYKIIEKRQSVAFWCNPISGHATLYWYQQILGQGPKLLIQFQNNGVVDDSQLPKDRFSAERLKGVDSTLKIQPAKLEDSAVYLCASSFRPGQSYEQYFGPGTRLTVT.

This rearrangement joins TRBV7-3 to TRBJ2-3; 9 nucleotides agree with TRBD2. The germline CDR1 and CDR2 sequences are SGHTA and FQGTGA. The CDR3 totals 15 residues. With 2 bases clipped from V and 1 base from J, the junction kept 1 base outside the gene matches. CDR3 region: CASSLQRGGTDTQYF. The CDR3 bases are TGTGCCAGCAGCTTACAGCGGGGGGGCACAGATACGCAGTATTTT. Looking up the rest from reference TRBV7-3 and TRBJ2-3 gives the full variable domain: GAGVSQTPSNKVTEKGKYVELRCDPISGHTALYWYRQSLGQGPEFLIYFQGTGAADDSGLPNDRFFAVRPEGSVSTLKIQRTERGDSAVYLCASSLQRGGTDTQYFGPGTRLTVL.

Here the CDR3 reads CASSYDTGNTEAFF. The CDR3 DNA sequence: TGTGCCAGCAGTTACGACACAGGGAACACTGAAGCTTTCTTT. The rearrangement joins TRBV6-5 to TRBJ1-1; possible D gene TRBD1, 5 bases. Per the germline V gene, CDR1 is MNHEY and CDR2 is SVGAGI. The CDR3 contains 14 residues. V was trimmed by 2 bases and J by 1 base, leaving 8 bases between them.

This chain connects TRBV29-1 to TRBJ2-3; 10 bases map to TRBD2. V was pared by 4 bases and J by 0 bases, with 10 bases of the junction left unmatched. The CDR3 spans 17 residues. The germline CDR1 and CDR2 sequences are SQVTM and ANQGSEA. Here the CDR3 DNA reads TGCAGCGTTGGGGGACTAGCGACTTCCTCTAGCACAGATACGCAGTATTTT. Its protein product is CSVGGLATSSSTDTQYF.

The J gene is TRBJ1-4, the V gene TRBV9; D is perhaps TRBD1 (6 bases). The CDR3 runs to 16 residues. Looked up from germline, CDR1 is SGDLS and CDR2 is YYNGEE. With 2 bases removed from V and 3 bases from J, the gap between germline ends came to 14 bases. CDR3 loop: CASSVSQGTANEKLFF. The DNA for the CDR3 is TGTGCCAGCAGCGTCTCCCAGGGGACGGCTAATGAAAAACTGTTTTTT.

The CDR3 DNA follows: TGTGCCAGCAGTTCGGGACAGGGTAGAAACACCATATATTTT. Its protein product is CASSSGQGRNTIYF. The chain couples TRBV28 to TRBJ1-3; 9 nucleotides agree with TRBD1. The CDR3 is 14 residues long. V shed 4 bases and J 5 bases; nucleotides not matched to a gene: 3. CDR1 is MDHEN and CDR2 is SYDVKM in the germline V gene.

The chain employs TRBV11-2 and TRBJ1-1; TRBD1 is a possible D gene (5 bases). The CDR3 totals 15 residues. The V gene's germline CDR1 is SGHAT and CDR2 FQNNGV. The V end lost 0 bases, the J end lost 1 base, and 9 bases lay between the germline ends. This CDR3 reads CASSLDLQGNTEAFF. CDR3 nucleotide sequence: TGTGCCAGCAGCTTAGATCTGCAGGGGAACACTGAAGCTTTCTTT.

This clone appeared a single time. V gene TRBV12-3 or TRBV12-4 combines with J gene TRBJ2-4; TRBD2 is a possible D gene (6 bases). The ends were cut back, 2 bases at V and 15 bases at J, with 11 bases in the middle. This CDR3 is built from 11 residues. The CDR3 nucleotides read TGTGCCAGCAGTTTAAGGGACTTGGTGTACTTC. Its translation: CASSLRDLVYF.

The V and J genes are TRBV7-9 and TRBJ2-7; tentatively, D is TRBD2 (5 bases). The germline V gene encodes CDR1 SEHNR and CDR2 FQNEAQ (reference sequence). The ends were cut back, 6 bases at V and 3 bases at J, with 12 bases in the middle. The CDR3 sequence is 13 residues long. This CDR3 is CASSTGRDYEQYF. As DNA, the CDR3 is TGTGCCAGCAGTACTGGTCGGGACTACGAGCAGTACTTC.

This chain links TRBV2 with TRBJ2-1; TRBD1 might be the D (6 bases). The germline V gene has CDR1 SNHLY and CDR2 FYNNEI. CDR3 length: 15 residues. The germline V and J ends were trimmed by 6 bases and 4 bases, with 16 bases remaining between them. DNA of the CDR3: TGTGCCAGCAGCCAGAAACGGGACATTTACAATGAGCAGTTCTTC. Translation: CASSQKRDIYNEQFF.